This entry lists 26 T cell receptor beta chains sequenced from one sample in a study of cytomegalovirus exposure and HLA in healthy donors (dated by TCRdb to 2017 to 2019). Libraries were built with the immunoSEQ multiplex PCR assay. The multiplex PCR relied on a mix of 60 forward primers for TCR Vbeta segments and 13 reverse primers for TCR Jbeta segments. TCRdb carries this immuneACCESS record with in-frame sequences only. Its versions omit some clonotypes, under half of them owing to an unresolved V gene in the studies checked, with the rest unexplained. The sample has 140,000 to 150,000 clones on record. Together, the top ten hold 0.96% of the sample. Sequencing was done on a sample of PBMCs. Receptor source: a male donor in good health and CMV-seronegative.

V is TRBV4-3 and J is TRBJ2-5; no clear D. Trimming removed 0 bases from V and 4 bases from J, with 6 bases in between. The CDR3 is 13 residues long. The germline V gene encodes CDR1 LGHNA and CDR2 YSLEER. The CDR3 sequence is CASSQDFRETQYF. The CDR3 coding sequence is TGCGCCAGCAGCCAAGATTTTAGAGAGACCCAGTACTTC.

The chain couples TRBV27 to TRBJ2-1; weak D call: TRBD2 (6 bases). The CDR3 is made up of 15 amino acids. The V and J ends lost 3 bases and 2 bases respectively, with 11 bases between them. Germline values: CDR1 MNHEY, CDR2 SMNVEV (reference sequence). CDR3 in DNA: TGTGCCAGCAGTTTCAGGCGGGGAACCTACAATGAGCAGTTCTTC. It encodes CASSFRRGTYNEQFF.

The chain joins TRBV9 to TRBJ2-7, with a tentative D call TRBD2 (7 bases). Germline values: CDR1 SGDLS, CDR2 YYNGEE. The CDR3 loop spans 15 amino acids. V was pared by 0 bases and J by 7 bases, with 17 bases between. The CDR3 protein is CASSVAGGAGREQYF. The CDR3 DNA follows: TGTGCCAGCAGCGTAGCTGGGGGGGCCGGGAGAGAGCAGTACTTC.

V is TRBV5-1 and J is TRBJ2-1, with D perhaps matching TRBD2 (6 bases). The germline V gene has CDR1 SGHRS and CDR2 YFSETQ. Between the trimmed V and J ends, which lost 4 bases and 10 bases, there was a span of 15 bases. The CDR3 runs 13 residues. The CDR3 reads CASSPPEGEEQFF. The CDR3 DNA follows: TGCGCCAGCAGCCCCCCGGAGGGCGAAGAGCAGTTCTTC.

This rearrangement joins TRBV2 to TRBJ2-7; 13 positions match TRBD2. V lost 9 bases and J lost 0; bases outside the gene matches: 2. Germline values: CDR1 SNHLY, CDR2 FYNNEI. CDR3 length equals 14 residues. In DNA form, the CDR3 reads TGTGCCAGGGGACTAGCGGGGAACTCCTACGAGCAGTACTTC. This codes for CARGLAGNSYEQYF.

This chain uses TRBV6-5 with TRBJ2-5, with unresolved D. Gene TRBJ2-7 matches the end of the DNA better, so the J call may be wrong. The CDR3 totals 14 residues. CDR1 is MNHEY, CDR2 SVGAGI, per germline. This chain's CDR3 is CASSSPPSSYEQYF. DNA of the CDR3: TGTGCCAGCAGTTCCCCCCCTAGCTCCTACGAGCAGTACTTC.

This rearrangement joins TRBV10-3 to TRBJ2-7; the D gene is possibly TRBD1 (6 bases). This CDR3 is 13 amino acids long. In germline, CDR1 is ENHRY, CDR2 SYGVKD. Trimming left V 9 bases short and J 0 bases short, with 12 bases between. CDR3 nucleotide sequence: TGTGCCATACAGGGAGAGGACTCCTACGAGCAGTACTTC. Its protein is CAIQGEDSYEQYF.

The J gene is TRBJ1-1, the V gene TRBV6-5; D uncertain. Germline lookup yields CDR1 MNHEY and CDR2 SVGAGI. V dropped 6 bases and J dropped 5 bases, with 13 bases sitting between them. CDR3 length equals 13 residues. CDR3 loop: CASSSNSGTEAFF. DNA for the CDR3: TGTGCCAGCAGCTCCAATTCGGGTACTGAAGCTTTCTTT.

V is TRBV7-8 and J is TRBJ1-1; 8 bases match TRBD1. This CDR3 comprises 15 residues. The J segment lost 4 bases and the V segment lost 5 bases, leaving 9 bases of the junction unmatched. Germline CDR1 and CDR2: SGHVS and FQNEAQ. The CDR3 bases are TGTGCCAGCAGCAATCGGCGGGACAGGACCACTGAAGCTTTCTTT. Translating gives CASSNRRDRTTEAFF.

The chain employs TRBV4-2 and TRBJ2-7, with 9 bases fitting TRBD2. CDR3 length: 15 residues. The germline gives CDR1 LGHNA, CDR2 YNFKEQ. V shed 0 bases, J shed 5 bases, and the junction held 5 bases outside the gene matches. CDR3 region: CASSQDSGSSDEQYF. The CDR3 DNA follows: TGTGCCAGCAGCCAAGATAGCGGGAGCTCTGACGAGCAGTACTTC.

V is TRBV6-5 and J is TRBJ1-2, with TRBD1 matching over 7 bases. V was clipped by 7 bases and J by 8 bases; unmatched bases: 7. The V gene's germline CDR1 is MNHEY and CDR2 SVGAGI. The CDR3 runs 12 residues. For the CDR3, the DNA is TGTGCCAGCAAGGAGGGGGCGGGGGGCTACACCTTC. This encodes CASKEGAGGYTF.

Here the CDR3 reads CASSESGLATSEEQYF. Written as DNA, the CDR3 is TGCGCCAGCAGTGAGTCCGGACTAGCAACCTCGGAGGAGCAGTACTTC. The chain couples TRBV10-1 to TRBJ2-7; 8 positions agree with TRBD2. V was clipped by 0 bases and J by 7 bases; unmatched bases: 11. The CDR3 loop spans 16 amino acids. In germline, CDR1 is WNHNN, CDR2 SYGVQD (reference sequence).

The chain employs TRBV4-1 and TRBJ1-1, with D maybe TRBD1 (5 bases). CDR3 length equals 15 residues. Germline loops: CDR1 MGHRA, CDR2 YSYEKL. V shed 1 base and J shed 4 bases, with 13 bases lying between them. CDR3 sequence (DNA): TGCGCCAGCAGCCAAGCAGGGCATGCAAGCACTGAAGCTTTCTTT. It encodes CASSQAGHASTEAFF.

V is TRBV7-9 and J is TRBJ2-7, with TRBD1 identical over 8 bases. The J segment lost 3 bases and the V segment lost 5 bases, leaving 9 bases of the junction unmatched. CDR3 size: 15 residues. Germline loops: CDR1 SEHNR, CDR2 FQNEAQ (reference sequence). The CDR3 DNA reads TGTGCCAGCAGCCTGGCCGGACAGGGTATCTACGAGCAGTACTTC. Protein sequence: CASSLAGQGIYEQYF.

V and J are TRBV6-5 and TRBJ2-1, with 9 positions matching TRBD2. The J segment lost 8 bases and the V segment lost 6 bases, leaving 5 bases of the junction unmatched. From germline, CDR1 is MNHEY and CDR2 SVGAGI. The length of the CDR3 is 13 residues. The CDR3 coding sequence is TGTGCCAGCAGCCTTAGCGGGAGCGATGAGCAGTTCTTC. This sequence encodes CASSLSGSDEQFF.

The chain uses TRBV7-9 and TRBJ1-3; weak D call: TRBD1 (5 bases). This CDR3 comprises 17 residues. V lost 5 bases and J 6 bases, leaving 23 bases between the germline ends. The germline V gene encodes CDR1 SEHNR and CDR2 FQNEAQ (reference sequence). This chain's CDR3 is CASSQNPRGPMENTIYF. CDR3 DNA: TGTGCCAGCAGCCAAAATCCGCGGGGACCCATGGAAAACACCATATATTTT. Using reference TRBV7-9 and TRBJ1-3 for the parts outside the CDR3, the full variable domain is DTGVSQNPRHKITKRGQNVTFRCDPISEHNRLYWYRQTLGQGPEFLTYFQNEAQLEKSRLLSDRFSAERPKGSFSTLEIQRTEQGDSAMYLCASSQNPRGPMENTIYFGEGSWLTVV.

This chain links TRBV9 with TRBJ2-1; 12 bases align to TRBD2. Unmatched junction bases numbered 18, after V lost 3 bases and J lost 8 bases. The CDR3 spans 19 residues. Per germline, CDR1 SGDLS and CDR2 YYNGEE. DNA of the CDR3: TGTGCCAGCAGCGCCACTACGTACCCTAGCGGGAGGGCCCTCTATGAGCAGTTCTTC. It encodes CASSATTYPSGRALYEQFF. Based on the CDR3 plus reference TRBV9 and TRBJ2-1, the full variable domain is DSGVTQTPKHLITATGQRVTLRCSPRSGDLSVYWYQQSLDQGLQFLIQYYNGEERAKGNILERFSAQQFPDLHSELNLSSLELGDSALYFCASSATTYPSGRALYEQFFGPGTRLTVL.

The rearrangement uses TRBV12-5 and TRBJ1-2; D is uncertain. Germline lookup yields CDR1 LGHNT and CDR2 FRNRAP. This CDR3 is built from 13 residues. V was trimmed by 6 bases and J by 2 bases, leaving 10 bases between them. CDR3 region: CASGAFANYGYTF. CDR3 nucleotides: TGTGCTAGTGGAGCCTTTGCCAACTATGGCTACACCTTC. Using reference TRBV12-5 and TRBJ1-2 for the parts outside the CDR3, the full variable domain is DARVTQTPRHKVTEMGQEVTMRCQPILGHNTVFWYRQTMMQGLELLAYFRNRAPLDDSGMPKDRFSAEMPDATLATLKIQPSEPRDSAVYFCASGAFANYGYTFGSGTRLTVV.

V and J are TRBV10-3 and TRBJ1-5, with D perhaps matching TRBD1 (6 bases). The V gene's germline CDR1 is ENHRY and CDR2 SYGVKD. Deletions cut 3 bases from V and 4 bases from J, with 13 bases between. CDR3 length: 15 residues. CDR3 in amino acids: CAISDLGTGNQPQHF. The DNA for the CDR3 is TGTGCCATCAGTGACCTGGGCACAGGGAATCAGCCCCAGCATTTT.

This chain links TRBV19 with TRBJ1-3, with D possibly TRBD1 on 5 matching bases. V was shortened by 3 bases and J by 4 bases, with 16 bases between the two germline ends. The CDR3 length is 16 residues. Germline values: CDR1 LNHDA, CDR2 SQIVND (reference sequence). CDR3 sequence (DNA): TGTGCCAGTAGTATGGCAGGGCTACGGTACGGAAACACCATATATTTT. As protein: CASSMAGLRYGNTIYF.

This chain connects TRBV19 to TRBJ2-5; TRBD2 matches at 14 bases. Losses at the gene ends were 9 bases for V and 5 bases for J; bases not matched to a gene: 2. This CDR3 is 13 amino acids long. The germline V gene has CDR1 LNHDA and CDR2 SQIVND (reference sequence). Written as DNA, the CDR3 is TGTGCCAGCCGGACTAGCGGGAGGGAGACCCAGTACTTC. Translation: CASRTSGRETQYF.

CDR3 nucleotides: TGTGCCATCAGTGAGCCACAGGGGTCGCGTCAAAGGACAACTAATGAAAAACTGTTTTTT. Translating it yields CAISEPQGSRQRTTNEKLFF. The chain is built from TRBV10-3 and TRBJ1-4, with TRBD1 identical over 7 bases. J lost 0 bases, V lost 2 bases, and 15 bases had no gene match. Germline V gene lookup returns CDR1 ENHRY and CDR2 SYGVKD. CDR3 size: 20 residues.

This chain uses TRBV4-3 with TRBJ2-7; maybe TRBD2 (6 bases). There are 17 residues in the CDR3. V shed 0 bases and J shed 2 bases, with 17 bases lying between them. Germline values: CDR1 LGHNA, CDR2 YSLEER. DNA for the CDR3: TGCGCCAGCAGCCAAGATTCGCGGGGTGGAAGTCCCTACGAGCAGTACTTC. It is translated as CASSQDSRGGSPYEQYF.

The chain joins TRBV30 to TRBJ1-1, with D possibly TRBD1 on 6 matching bases. Germline lookup yields CDR1 GTSNPN and CDR2 SVGIG (reference sequence). The CDR3 spans 12 residues. V lost 5 bases and J lost 8, with 15 bases in between. Here the CDR3 reads CAWEQGAGEAFF. In DNA, the CDR3 is TGTGCCTGGGAACAGGGAGCGGGGGAAGCTTTCTTT.

The genes are TRBV19 and TRBJ2-3; TRBD1 agrees at 7 bases. From germline, CDR1 is LNHDA and CDR2 SQIVND (reference sequence). CDR3 length: 18 amino acids. J lost 6 bases, V lost 3 bases, and 18 bases had no gene match. The CDR3 nucleotides are TGTGCCAGTAGTATCGACTCCCGGACAGGCACCAGGAAGGATACGCAGTATTTT. This sequence encodes CASSIDSRTGTRKDTQYF.

The chain is built from TRBV27 and TRBJ2-7; 8 positions agree with TRBD1. The V gene end was trimmed by 5 bases and the J gene end by 2 bases; junction bases not matched to a gene: 5. This CDR3 is built from 14 residues. Germline-derived CDR1 and CDR2 are MNHEY and SMNVEV (reference sequence). DNA for the CDR3: TGTGCCAGCAGTCCCGGACAGGGCGCCTACGAGCAGTACTTC. Translating gives CASSPGQGAYEQYF.